This record covers a single TCR beta chain. A single count supports this clone. Its antigen is still unknown. Per-base quality was not reported, and no clone a single base away is much larger than it. The germline V gene sets CDR1 to SGHRS and CDR2 to YFSETQ. The CDR3 runs 15 residues from the cysteine to the phenylalanine. Here the CDR3 DNA is all that survives: 45 bases in frame from base 1. The junction shows trimming of 0 bases on V and 0 bases on J, plus 9 bases between the germline ends. The data belong to a study of blood T cell repertoires in COVID-19 (dated by TCRdb to about 2020). Some background on the complete study: The collaborator samples originated in the United States, Italy and Spain and spanned the acute and convalescent phases of COVID-19. The material from the prospective study consisted of cDNA or gDNA derived from T cells, B-cell-depleted T cells, or PBMCs. Deeply sampled blood TCRbeta repertoires from subjects exposed to, actively infected with, or recovered from COVID-19 were included in the dataset. The repertoires were released in a freely available public database meant as a resource for research on the immune response to SARS-CoV-2. The samples were drawn from the first 160 participants of the ongoing ImmuneRACE study and from more than 1,000 subjects provided by 6 global collaborators. A de-identified subject ID, COVID-19 status, age in years and sex were almost always included in the sample metadata. Where HLA class I and class II types were available, the types were taken from metadata supplied by the sample provider, not from assay-based typing. Overall results and qualifications from the work: The quantity of clinical and demographic metadata differed by source and by participant and was supplied without curation.

The immunoSEQ Assay, a bias-controlled multiplex PCR, was used to amplify TCRbeta CDR3 regions from genomic DNA. Regarding the original processing steps: The number of nucleated cells in each sample was estimated from the amplification of reference gene primers within the assay. To quantify the absolute abundance of each unique TCRbeta CDR3 rearrangement, sequence reads were collapsed and filtered. Productive Simpson clonality was computed per sample as the square root of Simpson's diversity index over productive rearrangements. As stored in TCRdb, this immuneACCESS dataset retains in-frame rearrangements with V and J assigned. A fraction of the clones does not appear; measured against another copy, unresolved V genes explain less than half of the discrepancy, and the remainder lacks a known reason. The V and J calls and the clone size are those of that table, but D and trimming were determined from the DNA. Within this sample are some 450,000 clones, with roughly 90% of them counted one time only. The ten largest clones represent 0.8% to 0.9% of the sample.

At one collaborating source in Seattle, patients were enrolled during active infection and were followed longitudinally through the course of disease. Each collaborating institution followed its own protocols to collect whole blood in K2EDTA tubes. For TCRbeta analysis, collaborator samples were shipped as frozen whole blood, as isolated PBMCs, or as DNA extracted from either sample type. This sequence originates from a man between 18 and 29 years old with COVID-19, enrolled during active disease. Sequencing was carried out using peripheral blood. The chain was built from TRBV5-1 and TRBJ1-1; the D gene cannot be resolved reliably. The DNA sequence is given as TGCGCCAGCAGCTTGGCCGGGGTGATGAACACTGAAGCTTTCTTT. The encoded protein is CASSLAGVMNTEAFF.